This TCR beta chain is from a study of T cell changes during pregnancy in multiple sclerosis. The assay was immunoSEQ multiplex PCR, and TCRdb's table has in-frame clones only and misses some. Of 15,000 to 20,000 clones in the sample, 80% to 90% were seen once. The CDR3 consists of 18 residues. Germline trimming cut 4 bases from V and 1 base from J; bases unmatched to any gene: 12. CDR1 and CDR2 (germline): MDHEN, SYDVKM. The starting material was CD8+ T cells from peripheral blood mononuclear cells, obtained in the third trimester of pregnancy. The clonotype originates from a female donor in good health, enrolled as a control in a pregnancy study. The chain has TRBV28 and TRBJ2-5; 10 bases map to TRBD2. Written as DNA, the CDR3 is TGTGCCAGCAGTTCACTCGTTCAGCGGGGGGGGGCCCAAGAGACCCAGTACTTC. This translates into CASSSLVQRGGAQETQYF.